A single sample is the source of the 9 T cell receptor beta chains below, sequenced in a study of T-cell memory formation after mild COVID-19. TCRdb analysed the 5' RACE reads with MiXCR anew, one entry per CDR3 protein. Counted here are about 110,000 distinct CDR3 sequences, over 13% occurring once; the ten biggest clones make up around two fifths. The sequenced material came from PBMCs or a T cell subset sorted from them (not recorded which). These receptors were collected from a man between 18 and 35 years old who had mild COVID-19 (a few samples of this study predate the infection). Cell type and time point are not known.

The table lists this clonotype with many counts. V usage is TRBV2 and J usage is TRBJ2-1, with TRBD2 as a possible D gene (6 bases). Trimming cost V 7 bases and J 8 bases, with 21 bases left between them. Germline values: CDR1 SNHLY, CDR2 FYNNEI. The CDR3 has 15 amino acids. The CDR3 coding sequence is TGTGCCAGCAAGGCGAACGGGGGACCTTTGGATGAGCAGTTCTTC. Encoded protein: CASKANGGPLDEQFF.

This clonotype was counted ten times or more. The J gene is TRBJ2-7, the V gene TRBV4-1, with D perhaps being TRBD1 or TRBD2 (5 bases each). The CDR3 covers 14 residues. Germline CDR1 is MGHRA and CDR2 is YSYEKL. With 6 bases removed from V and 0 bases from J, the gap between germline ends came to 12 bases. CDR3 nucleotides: TGCGCCAGCAGGCCCCGAGGGGACTCCTACGAGCAGTACTTC. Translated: CASRPRGDSYEQYF.

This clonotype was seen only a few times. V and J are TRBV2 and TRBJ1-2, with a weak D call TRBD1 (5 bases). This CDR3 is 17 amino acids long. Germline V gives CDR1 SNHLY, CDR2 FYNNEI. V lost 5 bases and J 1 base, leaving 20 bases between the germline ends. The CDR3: CASSSGPPVEINYGYTF. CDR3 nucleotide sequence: TGTGCCAGCAGTTCAGGGCCACCTGTGGAAATTAACTATGGCTACACCTTC.

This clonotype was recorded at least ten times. Written as DNA, the CDR3 is TGTGCCAGCAGCTATCAGCTGGGGTACTACGAGCAGTACTTC. Amino acid sequence: CASSYQLGYYEQYF. The chain links TRBV7-9 to TRBJ2-7; D gene unclear. The CDR3 totals 14 residues. Germline-derived CDR1 and CDR2 are SEHNR and FQNEAQ (reference sequence). Trimming shortened V by 4 bases and J by 3 bases, and 13 bases separated the two germline ends. The variable domain in full, completed from reference TRBV7-9 and TRBJ2-7, reads DTGVSQNPRHKITKRGQNVTFRCDPISEHNRLYWYRQTLGQGPEFLTYFQNEAQLEKSRLLSDRFSAERPKGSFSTLEIQRTEQGDSAMYLCASSYQLGYYEQYFGPGTRLTVT.

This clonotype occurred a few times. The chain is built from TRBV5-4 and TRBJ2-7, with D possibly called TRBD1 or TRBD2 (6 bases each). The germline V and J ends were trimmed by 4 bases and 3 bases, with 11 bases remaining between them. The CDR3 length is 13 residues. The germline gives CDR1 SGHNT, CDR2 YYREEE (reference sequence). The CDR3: CASSPEGGYEQYF. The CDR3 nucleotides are TGTGCCAGCAGCCCGGAGGGGGGCTACGAGCAGTACTTC.

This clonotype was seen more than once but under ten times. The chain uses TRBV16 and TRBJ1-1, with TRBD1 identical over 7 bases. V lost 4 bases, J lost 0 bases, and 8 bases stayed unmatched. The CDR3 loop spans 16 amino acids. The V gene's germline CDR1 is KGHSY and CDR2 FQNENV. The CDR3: CASSPGTDVLNTEAFF. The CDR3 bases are TGTGCCAGCAGCCCCGGGACAGATGTTTTGAACACTGAAGCTTTCTTT.

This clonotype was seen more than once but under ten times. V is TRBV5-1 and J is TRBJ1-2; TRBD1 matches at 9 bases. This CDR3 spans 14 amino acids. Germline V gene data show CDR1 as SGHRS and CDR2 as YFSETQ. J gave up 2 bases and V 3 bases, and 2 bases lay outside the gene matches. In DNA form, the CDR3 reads TGCGCCAGCAGCTCGACAGGGGGAAACTATGGCTACACCTTC. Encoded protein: CASSSTGGNYGYTF.

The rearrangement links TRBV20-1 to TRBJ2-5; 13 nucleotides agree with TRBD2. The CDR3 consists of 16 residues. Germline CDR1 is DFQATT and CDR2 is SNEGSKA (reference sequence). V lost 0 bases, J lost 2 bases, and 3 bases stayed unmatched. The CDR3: CSARDGTSGEQETQYF. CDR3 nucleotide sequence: TGCAGTGCTAGAGACGGGACTAGCGGGGAGCAAGAGACCCAGTACTTC.

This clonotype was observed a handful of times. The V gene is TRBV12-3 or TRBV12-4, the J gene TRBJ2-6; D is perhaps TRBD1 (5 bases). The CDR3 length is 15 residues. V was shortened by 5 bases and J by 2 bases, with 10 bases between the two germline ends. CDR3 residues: CASSRRATGANVLTF. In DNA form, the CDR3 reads TGTGCCAGCAGTCGCAGGGCAACTGGGGCCAACGTCCTGACTTTC.